Listed here are 21 T cell receptor beta chains from one sample, sequenced in a study of shared clonotypes between healthy human individuals. Only in-frame clones appear in the TCRdb table, and some are missing; sequencing was by immunoSEQ multiplex PCR. The table includes some 800,000 clones, roughly 92% detected once. Naive CD8 isolation took CD45RO-negative cells positively selected for CCR7 and excluded terminally differentiated effector memory CD45RA+ cells. The sequenced material came from naive CD8+ T cells sorted from blood. The receptors derive from a man in his thirties or forties in good health.

The chain is built from TRBV2 and TRBJ2-1, with 11 positions matching TRBD2. With V trimmed by 4 bases and J by 9 bases, 17 bases remained unmatched. The CDR3 consists of 18 residues. Per germline, CDR1 SNHLY and CDR2 FYNNEI. The CDR3 sequence: CASSGTGGRGTSGFEQFF. The CDR3 DNA is TGTGCCAGCAGTGGAACGGGGGGACGCGGGACTAGCGGCTTTGAGCAGTTCTTC.

The V and J genes are TRBV6-1 and TRBJ2-1; D unresolved. V gave up 2 bases and J gave up 0 bases, with 8 bases separating them. The CDR3 runs 15 residues. Germline V CDR1 and CDR2: MNHNS, SASEGT. Here the CDR3 reads CASSELHLSYNEQFF. Written as DNA, the CDR3 is TGTGCCAGCAGTGAACTACACCTCTCCTACAATGAGCAGTTCTTC.

This clone was seen more than once but under ten times. The rearrangement links TRBV10-1 to TRBJ2-7, with TRBD1 matching 8 bases. V shed 3 bases, J shed 6 bases, and the junction held 13 bases outside the gene matches. Germline V gives CDR1 WNHNN, CDR2 SYGVQD (reference sequence). The CDR3 is made up of 16 amino acids. The CDR3 loop reads CASSDSLRTGLSEQYF. CDR3 in DNA: TGCGCCAGCAGTGATTCCCTCCGGACAGGGTTATCCGAGCAGTACTTC.

The chain couples TRBV7-9 to TRBJ1-3; D not resolved. The germline V and J ends were trimmed by 5 bases and 0 bases, with 11 bases remaining between them. Germline values: CDR1 SEHNR, CDR2 FQNEAQ (reference sequence). CDR3 length: 15 residues. CDR3 residues: CASSPPQSSGNTIYF. For the CDR3, the DNA is TGTGCCAGCAGCCCACCACAAAGCTCTGGAAACACCATATATTTT.

This clone came up once. The V call is TRBV7-9, the J call TRBJ2-2, with 8 bases lining up with TRBD2. Germline V gene data show CDR1 as SEHNR and CDR2 as FQNEAQ (reference sequence). CDR3 length equals 16 residues. With 3 bases clipped from V and 4 bases from J, the junction kept 7 bases outside the gene matches. The DNA of the CDR3 is TGTGCCAGCAGCTTCTTGCGGGAGGTATTCACCGGGGAGCTGTTTTTT. Amino acids: CASSFLREVFTGELFF.

The V call is TRBV28, the J call TRBJ1-2; 10 positions match TRBD1. The CDR3 is 15 amino acids. Germline CDR1 is MDHEN and CDR2 is SYDVKM. J was trimmed by 6 bases and V by 3 bases; bases with no gene match: 7. The CDR3, as DNA: TGTGCCAGCAGTTTTGGTGACAGGGGGCGTGATGGCTACACCTTC. It translates to CASSFGDRGRDGYTF.

The V call is TRBV14, the J call TRBJ2-2; D is ambiguous. CDR3 length: 14 residues. V lost 1 base to trimming and J lost 5 bases, with 8 bases between them. Germline CDR1 reads SGHDN; CDR2 reads FVKESK. CDR3 region: CASSQVRLTGELFF. CDR3 in DNA: TGTGCCAGCAGCCAAGTAAGGTTGACCGGGGAGCTGTTTTTT.

Note on this clone: At the DNA level, this CDR3 is encoded by other sequences in the same sample as well. The CDR3 here is CASRSGYNEQFF. The CDR3, as DNA: TGTGCCAGCAGGTCCGGCTACAATGAGCAGTTCTTC. The chain employs TRBV27 and TRBJ2-1, with D uncertain. CDR1 is MNHEY, CDR2 SMNVEV, per germline (reference sequence). This CDR3 has 12 amino acids. Between the trimmed V and J ends, which lost 6 bases and 3 bases, there was a span of 6 bases.

The V gene is TRBV13, the J gene TRBJ2-3; D is possibly TRBD1 (6 bases). Germline lookup yields CDR1 PRHDT and CDR2 FYEKMQ (reference sequence). The CDR3 has 15 residues. V lost 2 bases to trimming and J lost 1 base, with 10 bases between them. CDR3 protein: CASSLRTAGTDTQYF. CDR3 coding DNA: TGTGCCAGCAGCTTAAGGACAGCAGGCACAGATACGCAGTATTTT.

The count of this clone is one. The V gene is TRBV15, the J gene TRBJ2-3, with 13 bases that match TRBD2. The junction had 1 base not matched to a gene; V was cut back by 1 base and J by 6 bases. Germline CDR1 and CDR2: LNHNV and YYDKDF (reference sequence). The length of the CDR3 is 15 residues. CDR3 nucleotides: TGTGCCACCAGCAGAGTGGGACTAGCGGGGGATACGCAGTATTTT. Protein product: CATSRVGLAGDTQYF.

The genes are TRBV6-5 and TRBJ2-7; 9 nucleotides align to TRBD1. The CDR3 length is 15 residues. Germline V CDR1 and CDR2: MNHEY, SVGAGI. V dropped 6 bases and J dropped 3; count of bases not matched to a gene: 9. CDR3 protein: CASRDSGQGNYEQYF. The CDR3 region has the DNA TGTGCCAGCAGGGACTCGGGACAGGGAAACTACGAGCAGTACTTC.

Here the CDR3 DNA reads TGTGCCAGCAGCTCGACAGGGGGGAACACTGAAGCTTTCTTT. Protein sequence: CASSSTGGNTEAFF. The chain combines TRBV5-4 with TRBJ1-1; 9 bases align to TRBD1. The CDR3 runs 14 residues. V lost 3 bases to trimming and J lost 1 base; unmatched junction nucleotides: 1. Per the germline V gene, CDR1 is SGHNT and CDR2 is YYREEE (reference sequence).

The chain is built from TRBV27 and TRBJ2-2, with a possible D match to TRBD2 (5 bases). CDR3 size: 15 residues. The V and J ends lost 5 bases and 8 bases respectively, with 18 bases between them. Germline CDR1 reads MNHEY; CDR2 reads SMNVEV (reference sequence). The CDR3: CASSPQAGRAGELFF. CDR3 nucleotide sequence: TGTGCCAGCAGTCCCCAGGCTGGGCGGGCTGGGGAGCTGTTTTTT.

The chain recombines TRBV5-4 with TRBJ2-7; D is undetermined. V lost 1 base and J 3 bases, leaving 8 bases between the germline ends. The CDR3 has 13 residues. Germline lookup yields CDR1 SGHNT and CDR2 YYREEE (reference sequence). CDR3 sequence: CASSLYPFYEQYF. The CDR3 DNA reads TGTGCCAGCAGCTTGTATCCATTCTACGAGCAGTACTTC.

The rearrangement links TRBV11-2 to TRBJ2-3, with TRBD2 identical over 9 bases. The CDR3 loop spans 18 amino acids. Trimming cost V 0 bases and J 1 base; bases outside gene matches: 8. The germline V gene has CDR1 SGHAT and CDR2 FQNNGV. For the CDR3, the DNA is TGTGCCAGCAGCTTAGATCTGCTAGCGGGATTTGGCACAGATACGCAGTATTTT. Translating it yields CASSLDLLAGFGTDTQYF.

Points on this clone: The same CDR3 is also encoded by other DNA sequences in this sample. This sequence joins TRBV9 and TRBJ2-1; D call uncertain. The CDR3 contains 15 residues. From germline, CDR1 is SGDLS and CDR2 YYNGEE. Trimming pared 0 bases from V and 1 base from J, leaving 8 bases between. For the CDR3, the DNA is TGTGCCAGCAGCGTAGGTCTTCCTTCCTACAATGAGCAGTTCTTC. Translated: CASSVGLPSYNEQFF.

Notes on this clone: The sample contains more than one DNA sequence encoding this CDR3. The chain recombines TRBV29-1 with TRBJ1-2; D is unclear. V was shortened by 5 bases and J by 7 bases, with 8 bases between the two germline ends. Per germline, CDR1 SQVTM and CDR2 ANQGSEA. The CDR3 covers 10 residues. CDR3 protein: CSVKGGGYTF. DNA of the CDR3: TGCAGCGTTAAGGGTGGTGGCTACACCTTC.

V is TRBV28 and J is TRBJ2-3; 10 nucleotides agree with TRBD2. CDR3 size: 16 residues. CDR1 is MDHEN and CDR2 is SYDVKM in the germline V gene. The J segment lost 4 bases and the V segment lost 2 bases, leaving 6 bases of the junction unmatched. The CDR3 reads CASSLELAGTPDTQYF. In DNA, the CDR3 is TGTGCCAGCAGTTTAGAACTAGCGGGGACCCCAGATACGCAGTATTTT.

This clone was detected only once. V usage is TRBV27 and J usage is TRBJ1-2; 12 bases are shared with TRBD1. Germline V gene data show CDR1 as MNHEY and CDR2 as SMNVEV (reference sequence). The V and J ends lost 6 bases and 6 bases, in that order; junction bases with no gene match: 5. This CDR3 spans 14 amino acids. The CDR3 spells CASSRGQGANGYTF. In nucleotides, the CDR3 is TGTGCCAGCAGCCGGGGACAGGGGGCGAATGGCTACACCTTC.

This rearrangement joins TRBV2 to TRBJ2-7, with D hard to call. The CDR3 has 12 amino acids. V gave up 7 bases and J gave up 3 bases, with 10 bases separating them. Germline V gene data show CDR1 as SNHLY and CDR2 as FYNNEI. The CDR3: CASIGVVYEQYF. CDR3 nucleotides: TGTGCCAGCATAGGTGTAGTCTACGAGCAGTACTTC.

V and J are TRBV10-3 and TRBJ1-2; D possibly corresponds to TRBD1 (6 bases). The CDR3 is made up of 15 amino acids. Germline V gene data show CDR1 as ENHRY and CDR2 as SYGVKD. Trimming took 3 bases from V and 3 from J, leaving 14 bases between them. CDR3 bases: TGTGCCATCAGTGACGACAGGAAAGGTGACTATGGCTACACCTTC. This gives the protein CAISDDRKGDYGYTF.